These 23 T cell receptor beta chains were all obtained from the same sample, sequenced in a study of CD8+ T cells in alopecia areata. Once RNA had been extracted, it was reverse transcribed into cDNA to act as the sequencing template. The protocol was immunoSEQ multiplex PCR, while the TCRdb copy is restricted to in-frame clones and leaves out a portion. The sample has some 190,000 clones, roughly 60% seen once. Sample treatment: oral pan-JAK inhibitor, 5-10 mg twice daily. The sample was CD4+ T cells sorted from blood, taken at week 24, from a patient treated with tofacitinib. The receptors were gathered from a human donor with alopecia areata.

This clone was seen a single time. The chain employs TRBV5-1 and TRBJ2-1, with 8 bases fitting TRBD2. Trimming took 3 bases from V and 8 from J; bases not matched to a gene: 7. CDR1 and CDR2 (germline): SGHRS, YFSETQ. This CDR3 has 14 residues. DNA of the CDR3: TGCGCCAGCAGCTCCGGGGGGGCCTCCGATGAGCAGTTCTTC. This codes for CASSSGGASDEQFF.

This sequence joins TRBV25-1 and TRBJ1-1; TRBD1 agrees at 8 bases. The CDR3 runs to 14 residues. V shed 6 bases and J 6 bases; nucleotides not matched to a gene: 9. Germline loops: CDR1 MGHDK, CDR2 SYGVNS. CDR3 amino acids: CASSARGPVAEAFF. The DNA of the CDR3 is TGTGCCAGCAGCGCCAGGGGGCCGGTAGCTGAAGCTTTCTTT.

The chain has TRBV29-1 and TRBJ2-7, with D hard to call. CDR1 and CDR2 from the germline V gene are SQVTM and ANQGSEA. This CDR3 region has 13 residues. Trimming shortened V by 3 bases and J by 7 bases, and 16 bases separated the two germline ends. Here the CDR3 reads CSVEDPLTREQYF. CDR3 nucleotides: TGCAGCGTTGAGGATCCGCTAACGCGGGAGCAGTACTTC.

The chain combines TRBV27 with TRBJ1-2; weak D call: TRBD1 (6 bases). Trimming removed 4 bases from V and 7 bases from J, with 16 bases in between. The CDR3 contains 14 residues. CDR1 is MNHEY, CDR2 SMNVEV, per germline (reference sequence). The CDR3 region has the DNA TGTGCCAGCAGTTCACGACAGGTTGTAAGTGGCTACACCTTC. Translation gives CASSSRQVVSGYTF.

This clone turned up a few times. The chain combines TRBV11-2 with TRBJ1-1; 7 bases are shared with TRBD1. After removal of 3 bases from V and 5 bases from J, the junction contained 6 bases not matched to a gene. The V gene's germline CDR1 is SGHAT and CDR2 FQNNGV. CDR3 length: 14 amino acids. The CDR3 DNA is TGTGCCAGCAGCTTTAACCAGGGGGTTACTGAAGCTTTCTTT. It is translated as CASSFNQGVTEAFF.

The chain has TRBV29-1 and TRBJ2-1; TRBD2 matches at 11 bases. This CDR3 region has 12 residues. The J segment lost 8 bases and the V segment lost 6 bases, leaving 3 bases of the junction unmatched. Germline V gene sequence: CDR1 SQVTM, CDR2 ANQGSEA. CDR3 in DNA: TGCAGCGTCGGGACTAGCGGCGATGAGCAGTTCTTC. The encoded protein is CSVGTSGDEQFF.

J is TRBJ1-6 and V is TRBV19; 9 bases align to TRBD1. The germline gives CDR1 LNHDA, CDR2 SQIVND (reference sequence). Trimming removed 4 bases from V and 8 bases from J; junction bases left unmatched: 18. CDR3 length equals 19 residues. CDR3: CASSKYGGTGPRRDSPLHF. The CDR3 DNA reads as TGTGCCAGTAGTAAATACGGAGGGACAGGGCCCCGAAGGGATTCACCCCTCCACTTT.

V and J are TRBV30 and TRBJ1-2; D gene ambiguous. This CDR3 comprises 13 residues. From germline, CDR1 is GTSNPN and CDR2 SVGIG (reference sequence). The V gene lost 1 base and the J gene lost 5 bases, with 11 bases spanning the gap. The CDR3 sequence is CAWSEGGLYGYTF. CDR3 nucleotides: TGTGCCTGGAGTGAAGGCGGACTATATGGCTACACCTTC.

V is TRBV10-3 and J is TRBJ2-1; unclear D gene. This CDR3 is 11 amino acids long. In germline, CDR1 is ENHRY, CDR2 SYGVKD. V shed 5 bases and J shed 6 bases, with 5 bases lying between them. The CDR3 DNA reads TGTGCCATCAGTTTGAGCAATGAGCAGTTCTTC. This translates into CAISLSNEQFF.

The chain couples TRBV29-1 to TRBJ2-1, with D possibly being TRBD2 (5 bases). CDR1 is SQVTM, CDR2 ANQGSEA, per germline. V lost 0 bases and J lost 0, with 9 bases in between. The CDR3 covers 15 residues. CDR3 bases: TGCAGCGTTGAAGATCGGGGTAGCTCCTACAATGAGCAGTTCTTC. Amino acids: CSVEDRGSSYNEQFF.

The gene calls are TRBV4-3 and TRBJ1-2; D perhaps matches TRBD1 (5 bases). Germline CDR1 is LGHNA and CDR2 is YSLEER. V lost 4 bases to trimming and J lost 7 bases, with 16 bases between them. The CDR3 contains 14 residues. The CDR3 spells CASSRTIAGSGYTF. In DNA form, the CDR3 reads TGCGCCAGCAGCCGAACAATAGCAGGGTCTGGCTACACCTTC.

The rearrangement joins TRBV27 to TRBJ2-7, with 8 bases identical to TRBD2. This CDR3 is 15 amino acids long. V trimming: 4 bases; J trimming: 4 bases; junction bases outside the gene matches: 9. Germline loops: CDR1 MNHEY, CDR2 SMNVEV (reference sequence). This CDR3 is CASSSPLRGAYEQYF. Written as DNA, the CDR3 is TGTGCCAGCAGTTCCCCCTTGCGGGGGGCATACGAGCAGTACTTC.

This chain joins TRBV27 and TRBJ1-1, with a weak D call TRBD1 (6 bases). V lost 5 bases to trimming and J lost 0 bases, with 7 bases between them. Germline V gives CDR1 MNHEY, CDR2 SMNVEV (reference sequence). This CDR3 contains 13 residues. CDR3 bases: TGTGCCAGCAGTACAGGGTTGAACACTGAAGCTTTCTTT. Protein product: CASSTGLNTEAFF.

The chain is built from TRBV7-9 and TRBJ2-7; D unresolved. Germline V lookup: CDR1 SEHNR, CDR2 FQNEAQ (reference sequence). V was trimmed by 1 base and J by 2 bases, leaving 15 bases between them. This CDR3 has 16 amino acids. The DNA of the CDR3 is TGTGCCAGCAGCTTAGGTGATCAGGCCGAGGCCTACGAGCAGTACTTC. Protein product: CASSLGDQAEAYEQYF.

The gene calls are TRBV4-2 and TRBJ1-1; a weak D match, TRBD1 (5 bases). The germline V and J ends were trimmed by 4 bases and 5 bases, with 17 bases remaining between them. This CDR3 region has 15 residues. CDR1 LGHNA and CDR2 YNFKEQ come from the germline V gene. In DNA form, the CDR3 reads TGTGCCAGCAGCCCGAACCTGGGGGATGTGACTGAAGCTTTCTTT. Translating gives CASSPNLGDVTEAFF.

The chain has TRBV12-5 and TRBJ2-1, with TRBD2 as a possible D gene (5 bases). The germline gives CDR1 LGHNT, CDR2 FRNRAP. The CDR3 has 13 residues. Deletions cut 3 bases from V and 9 bases from J, with 12 bases between. This CDR3 is CASGFSSGSEQFF. For the CDR3, the DNA is TGTGCTAGTGGTTTCAGTTCGGGGAGTGAGCAGTTCTTC.

The chain links TRBV18 to TRBJ1-1; the D gene is possibly TRBD1 (6 bases). This CDR3 has 11 amino acids. Germline V gives CDR1 KGHSH, CDR2 LQKENI. Trimming removed 4 bases at V and 8 bases at J, with 8 bases between. The CDR3, as DNA: TGTGCCAGCTCACTTGACAGGGAAGCTTTCTTT. Amino acids: CASSLDREAFF.

This clone was counted only a few times. This chain connects TRBV29-1 to TRBJ2-7, with TRBD1 matching over 7 bases. The CDR3 consists of 14 residues. V lost 6 bases, J lost 5 bases, and 13 bases stayed unmatched. Germline loops: CDR1 SQVTM, CDR2 ANQGSEA. CDR3 protein: CSVVRDSASDEQYF. In DNA form, the CDR3 reads TGCAGCGTAGTCCGGGACAGCGCGTCCGACGAGCAGTACTTC.

The rearrangement links TRBV20-1 to TRBJ2-3, with D hard to call. Germline V lookup: CDR1 DFQATT, CDR2 SNEGSKA (reference sequence). The germline V and J ends were trimmed by 4 bases and 5 bases, with 7 bases remaining between them. This CDR3 comprises 11 residues. CDR3 sequence reads: CSANFGDTQYF. In DNA form, the CDR3 reads TGCAGTGCTAACTTCGGAGATACGCAGTATTTT.

The rearrangement uses TRBV29-1 and TRBJ2-7, with D possibly being TRBD2 (5 bases). Trimming removed 6 bases at V and 2 bases at J, with 14 bases between. Germline CDR1 SQVTM, CDR2 ANQGSEA. CDR3 size: 13 residues. CDR3 amino acids: CSVGRGTPYEQYF. DNA for the CDR3: TGCAGCGTCGGACGGGGAACCCCCTACGAGCAGTACTTC.

The gene calls are TRBV2 and TRBJ2-1; D tentatively fits TRBD1 or TRBD2 (6 bases each). The CDR3 is 16 amino acids. CDR1 is SNHLY, CDR2 FYNNEI, per germline. The V and J ends lost 0 bases and 8 bases respectively, with 17 bases between them. CDR3 nucleotides: TGTGCCAGCAGTGAAGCCGGGGGCGGGGCCCCCTATGAGCAGTTCTTC. It is translated as CASSEAGGGAPYEQFF.

The V call is TRBV29-1, the J call TRBJ1-2; D is perhaps TRBD1 (5 bases). Deletions cut 6 bases from V and 2 bases from J, with 13 bases between. The CDR3 spans 13 residues. CDR1 SQVTM and CDR2 ANQGSEA come from the germline V gene. This CDR3 is CSVAEQVNYGYTF. CDR3 DNA sequence: TGCAGCGTGGCCGAACAGGTGAACTATGGCTACACCTTC.

The chain links TRBV2 to TRBJ2-5; unclear D gene. V gave up 6 bases and J gave up 4 bases, with 12 bases separating them. CDR3 length equals 13 residues. Per germline, CDR1 SNHLY and CDR2 FYNNEI. CDR3 protein: CASRGGMGETQYF. Here the CDR3 DNA reads TGTGCCAGCAGGGGTGGTATGGGAGAGACCCAGTACTTC.